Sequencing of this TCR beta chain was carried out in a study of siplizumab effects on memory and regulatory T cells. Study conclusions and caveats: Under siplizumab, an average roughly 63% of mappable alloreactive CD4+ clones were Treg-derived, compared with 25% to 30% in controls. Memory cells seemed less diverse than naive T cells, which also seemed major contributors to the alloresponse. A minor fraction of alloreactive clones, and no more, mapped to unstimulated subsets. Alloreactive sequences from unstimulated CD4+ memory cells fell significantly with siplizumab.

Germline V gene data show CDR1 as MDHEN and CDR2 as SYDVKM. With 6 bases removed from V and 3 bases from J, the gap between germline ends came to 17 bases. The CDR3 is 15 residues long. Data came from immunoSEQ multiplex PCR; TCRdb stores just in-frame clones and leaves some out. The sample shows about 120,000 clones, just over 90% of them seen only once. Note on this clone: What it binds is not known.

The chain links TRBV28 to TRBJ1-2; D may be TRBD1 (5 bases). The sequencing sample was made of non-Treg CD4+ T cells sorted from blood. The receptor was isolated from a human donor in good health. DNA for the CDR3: TGTGCCAGCAGCCCCTCCGGGACGGGGGACTATGGCTACACCTTC. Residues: CASSPSGTGDYGYTF.